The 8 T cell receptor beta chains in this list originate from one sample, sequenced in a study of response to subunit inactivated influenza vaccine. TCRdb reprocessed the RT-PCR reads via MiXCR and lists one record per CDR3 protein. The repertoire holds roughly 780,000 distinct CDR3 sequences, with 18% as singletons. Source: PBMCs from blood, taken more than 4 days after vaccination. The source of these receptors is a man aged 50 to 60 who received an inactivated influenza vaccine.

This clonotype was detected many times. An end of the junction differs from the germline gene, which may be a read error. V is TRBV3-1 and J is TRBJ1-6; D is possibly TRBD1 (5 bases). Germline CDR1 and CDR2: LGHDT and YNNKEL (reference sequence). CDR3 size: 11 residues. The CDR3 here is CASSQGSGLDF. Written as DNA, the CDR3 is TGTGCCAGCAGCCAAGGGTCGGGACTCGACTTT. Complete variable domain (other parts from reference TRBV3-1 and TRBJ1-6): DTAVSQTPKYLVTQMGNDKSIKCEQNLGHDTMYWYKQDSKKFLKIMFSYNNKELIINETVPNRFSPKSPDKAHLNLHINSLELGDSAVYFCASSQGSGLDFGNGTRLTVT.

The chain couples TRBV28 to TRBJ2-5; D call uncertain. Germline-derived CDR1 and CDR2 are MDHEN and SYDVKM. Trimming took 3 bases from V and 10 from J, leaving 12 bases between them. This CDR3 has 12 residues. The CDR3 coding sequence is TGTGCCAGCAGTTTTCTACGCCAGATCCAGTACTTC. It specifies CASSFLRQIQYF.

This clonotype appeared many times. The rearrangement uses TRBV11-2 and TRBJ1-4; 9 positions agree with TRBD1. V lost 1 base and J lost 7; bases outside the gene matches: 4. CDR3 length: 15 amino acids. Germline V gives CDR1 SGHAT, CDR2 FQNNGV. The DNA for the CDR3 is TGTGCCAGCAGCTTAGCACAGGGGGCTTTTGAAAAACTGTTTTTT. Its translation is CASSLAQGAFEKLFF.

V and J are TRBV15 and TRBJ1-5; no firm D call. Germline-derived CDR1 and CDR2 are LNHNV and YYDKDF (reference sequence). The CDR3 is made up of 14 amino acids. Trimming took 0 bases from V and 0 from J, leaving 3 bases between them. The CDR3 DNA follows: TGTGCCACCAGCAGAGATCATAGCAATCAGCCCCAGCATTTT. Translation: CATSRDHSNQPQHF.

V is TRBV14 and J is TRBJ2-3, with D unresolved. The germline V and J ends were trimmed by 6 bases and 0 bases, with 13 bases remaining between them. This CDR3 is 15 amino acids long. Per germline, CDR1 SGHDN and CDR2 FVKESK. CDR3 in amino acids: CASSRWASSTDTQYF. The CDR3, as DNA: TGTGCCAGCAGTCGCTGGGCCTCTAGCACAGATACGCAGTATTTT.

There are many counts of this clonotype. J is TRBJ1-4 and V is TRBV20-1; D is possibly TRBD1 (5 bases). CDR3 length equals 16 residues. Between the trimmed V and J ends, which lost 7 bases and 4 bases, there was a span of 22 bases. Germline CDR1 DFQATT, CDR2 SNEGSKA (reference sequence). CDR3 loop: CSVPRGGTGLNEKLFF. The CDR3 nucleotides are TGCAGTGTCCCCCGCGGGGGGACGGGTCTTAATGAAAAACTGTTTTTT.

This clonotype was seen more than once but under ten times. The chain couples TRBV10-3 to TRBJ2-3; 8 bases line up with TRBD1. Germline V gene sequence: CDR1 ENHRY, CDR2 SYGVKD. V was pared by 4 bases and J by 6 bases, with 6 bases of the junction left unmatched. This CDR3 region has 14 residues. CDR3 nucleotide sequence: TGTGCCATCAGTGTAGGACAGGGAACGGATACGCAGTATTTT. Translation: CAISVGQGTDTQYF.

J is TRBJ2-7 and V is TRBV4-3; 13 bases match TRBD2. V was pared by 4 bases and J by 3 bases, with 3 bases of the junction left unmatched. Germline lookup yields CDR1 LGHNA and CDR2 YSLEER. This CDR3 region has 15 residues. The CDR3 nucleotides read TGCGCCAGCAGCCCGACTAGCGGGAGGCTCTACGAGCAGTACTTC. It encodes CASSPTSGRLYEQYF.